Sequencing of this T cell receptor beta chain was carried out in a study of T cell changes during pregnancy in multiple sclerosis. The length of the CDR3 is 15 residues. Germline assignment: CDR1 SGHVS and CDR2 FNYEAQ. The V segment lost 5 bases and the J segment 1 base; nucleotides outside the gene matches: 5. Sequencing used immunoSEQ multiplex PCR; TCRdb keeps in-frame clones, though not all of them. The sample yields tens of thousands of clones, 91% seen once. The TCR originated in a female donor in good health, enrolled as a control in a pregnancy study. Sequencing used peripheral blood, obtained in the third trimester of pregnancy. The rearrangement uses TRBV7-6 and TRBJ1-5; 7 bases fit TRBD1. CDR3 DNA sequence: TGTGCCAGCAGCCCAGGGGGATCGAGCAATCAGCCCCAGCATTTT. Protein: CASSPGGSSNQPQHF.